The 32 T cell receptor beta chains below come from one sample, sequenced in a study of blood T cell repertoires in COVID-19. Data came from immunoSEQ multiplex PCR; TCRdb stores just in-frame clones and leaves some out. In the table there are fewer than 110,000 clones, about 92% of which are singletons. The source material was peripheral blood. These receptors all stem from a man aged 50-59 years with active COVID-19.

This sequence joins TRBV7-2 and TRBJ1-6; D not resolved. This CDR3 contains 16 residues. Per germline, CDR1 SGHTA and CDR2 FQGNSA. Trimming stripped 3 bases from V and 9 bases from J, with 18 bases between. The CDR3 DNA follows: TGTGCCAGCAGCTTCGTGGGTATCGGTACGGGTTCACCCCTCCACTTT. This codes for CASSFVGIGTGSPLHF.

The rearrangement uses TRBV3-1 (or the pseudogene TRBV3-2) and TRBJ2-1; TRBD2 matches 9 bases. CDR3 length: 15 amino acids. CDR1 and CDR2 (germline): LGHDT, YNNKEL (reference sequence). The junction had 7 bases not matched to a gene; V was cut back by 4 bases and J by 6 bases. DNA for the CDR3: TGTGCCAGCAGCCTGTCTTCGCGGGGGGGCAATGAGCAGTTCTTC. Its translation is CASSLSSRGGNEQFF.

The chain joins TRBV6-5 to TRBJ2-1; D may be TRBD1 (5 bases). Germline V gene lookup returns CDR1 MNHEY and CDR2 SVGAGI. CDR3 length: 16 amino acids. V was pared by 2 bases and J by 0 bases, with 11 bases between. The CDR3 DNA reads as TGTGCCAGCAGTTACCTGGACACCGTCTCCTACAATGAGCAGTTCTTC. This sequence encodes CASSYLDTVSYNEQFF.

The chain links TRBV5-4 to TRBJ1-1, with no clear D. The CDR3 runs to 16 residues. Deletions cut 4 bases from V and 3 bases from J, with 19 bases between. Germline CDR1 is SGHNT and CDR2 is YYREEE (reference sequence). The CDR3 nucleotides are TGTGCCAGCAGCGCCGGGGTTGGTACTGGACACACTGAAGCTTTCTTT. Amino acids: CASSAGVGTGHTEAFF. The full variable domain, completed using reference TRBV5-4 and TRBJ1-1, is ETGVTQSPTHLIKTRGQQVTLRCSSQSGHNTVSWYQQALGQGPQFIFQYYREEENGRGNFPPRFSGLQFPNYSSELNVNALELDDSALYLCASSAGVGTGHTEAFFGQGTRLTVV.

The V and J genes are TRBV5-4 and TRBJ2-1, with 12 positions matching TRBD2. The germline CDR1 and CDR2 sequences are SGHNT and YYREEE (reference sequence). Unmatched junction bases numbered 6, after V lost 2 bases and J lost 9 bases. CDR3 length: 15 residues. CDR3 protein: CASSFQLAGGLEQFF. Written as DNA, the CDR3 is TGTGCCAGCAGCTTCCAACTAGCGGGGGGCCTTGAGCAGTTCTTC.

The CDR3 reads CASSPASEGSPLHF. The CDR3 nucleotides read TGTGCCAGCAGCCCCGCCTCGGAGGGTTCACCCCTCCACTTT. The chain has TRBV3-1 (or the pseudogene TRBV3-2) and TRBJ1-6; no reliable D call. The germline gives CDR1 LGHDT, CDR2 YNNKEL (reference sequence). V gave up 4 bases and J gave up 9 bases, with 13 bases separating them. The CDR3 runs to 14 residues.

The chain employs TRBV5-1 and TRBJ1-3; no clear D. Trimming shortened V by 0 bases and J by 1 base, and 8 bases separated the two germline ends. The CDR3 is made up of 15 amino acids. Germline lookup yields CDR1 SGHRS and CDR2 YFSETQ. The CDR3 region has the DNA TGCGCCAGCAGCTTGGACACCACGTCTGGAAACACCATATATTTT. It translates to CASSLDTTSGNTIYF.

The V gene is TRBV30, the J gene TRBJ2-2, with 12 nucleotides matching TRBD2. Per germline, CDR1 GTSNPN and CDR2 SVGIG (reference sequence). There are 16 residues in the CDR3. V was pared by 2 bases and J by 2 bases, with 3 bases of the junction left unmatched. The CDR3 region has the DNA TGTGCCTGGAGTAGACTAGCGGGAGTCAACACCGGGGAGCTGTTTTTT. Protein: CAWSRLAGVNTGELFF.

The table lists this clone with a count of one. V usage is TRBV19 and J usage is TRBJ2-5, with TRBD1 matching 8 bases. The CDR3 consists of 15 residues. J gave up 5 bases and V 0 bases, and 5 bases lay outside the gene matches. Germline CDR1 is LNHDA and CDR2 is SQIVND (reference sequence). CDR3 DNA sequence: TGTGCCAGTAGTATAGACGGACAGGGCTGGGAGACCCAGTACTTC. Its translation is CASSIDGQGWETQYF.

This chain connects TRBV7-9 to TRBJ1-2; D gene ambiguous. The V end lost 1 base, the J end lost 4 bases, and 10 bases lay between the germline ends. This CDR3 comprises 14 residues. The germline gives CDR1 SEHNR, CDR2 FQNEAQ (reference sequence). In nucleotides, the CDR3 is TGTGCCAGCAGCTTAGATGGTGGGAGCTATGGCTACACCTTC. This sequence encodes CASSLDGGSYGYTF. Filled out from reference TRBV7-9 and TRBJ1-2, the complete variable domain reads DTGVSQNPRHKITKRGQNVTFRCDPISEHNRLYWYRQTLGQGPEFLTYFQNEAQLEKSRLLSDRFSAERPKGSFSTLEIQRTEQGDSAMYLCASSLDGGSYGYTFGSGTRLTVV.

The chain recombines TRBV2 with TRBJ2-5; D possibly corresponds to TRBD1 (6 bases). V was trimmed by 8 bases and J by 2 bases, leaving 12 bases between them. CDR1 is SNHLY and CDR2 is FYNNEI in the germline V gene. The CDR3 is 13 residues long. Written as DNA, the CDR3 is TGTGCCAGCTTAAAAGACAGGCAAGAGACCCAGTACTTC. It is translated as CASLKDRQETQYF.

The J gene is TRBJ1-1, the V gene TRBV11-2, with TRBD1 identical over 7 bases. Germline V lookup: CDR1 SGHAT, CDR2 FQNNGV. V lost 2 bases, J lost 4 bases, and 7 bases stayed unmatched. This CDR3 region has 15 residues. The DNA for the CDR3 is TGTGCCAGCAGCTTACCGAGGGGGCGACCCACTGAAGCTTTCTTT. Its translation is CASSLPRGRPTEAFF.

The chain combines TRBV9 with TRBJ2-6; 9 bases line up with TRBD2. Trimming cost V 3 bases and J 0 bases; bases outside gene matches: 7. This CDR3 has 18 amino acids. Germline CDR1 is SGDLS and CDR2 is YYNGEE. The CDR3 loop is CASSGQLAGASGANVLTF. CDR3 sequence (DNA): TGTGCCAGCAGCGGACAATTAGCGGGAGCCTCTGGGGCCAACGTCCTGACTTTC.

CDR3 region: CASSPNIYEQYF. CDR3 bases: TGTGCCAGCAGCCCCAACATCTACGAGCAGTACTTC. This chain joins TRBV12-3 or TRBV12-4 and TRBJ2-7; the D is unclear. The CDR3 is made up of 12 amino acids. With 6 bases removed from V and 3 bases from J, the gap between germline ends came to 9 bases.

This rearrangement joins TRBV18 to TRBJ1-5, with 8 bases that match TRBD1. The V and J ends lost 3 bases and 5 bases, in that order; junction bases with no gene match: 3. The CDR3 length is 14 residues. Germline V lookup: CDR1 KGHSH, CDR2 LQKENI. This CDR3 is CASSPSGGDQPQHF. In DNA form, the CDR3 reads TGTGCCAGCTCACCTTCAGGGGGCGATCAGCCCCAGCATTTT.

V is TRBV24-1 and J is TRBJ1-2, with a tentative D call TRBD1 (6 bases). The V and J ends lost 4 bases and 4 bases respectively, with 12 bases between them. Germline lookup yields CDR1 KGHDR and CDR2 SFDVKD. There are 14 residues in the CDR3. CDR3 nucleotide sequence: TGTGCCACCAGTGAGAGGACAGTTCCCTATGGCTACACCTTC. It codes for CATSERTVPYGYTF.

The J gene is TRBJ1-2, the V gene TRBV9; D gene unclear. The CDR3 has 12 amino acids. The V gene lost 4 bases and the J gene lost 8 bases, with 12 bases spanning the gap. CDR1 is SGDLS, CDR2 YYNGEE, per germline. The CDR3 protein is CASSLGTRGYTF. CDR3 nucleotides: TGTGCCAGCAGCCTAGGAACGAGAGGCTACACCTTC.

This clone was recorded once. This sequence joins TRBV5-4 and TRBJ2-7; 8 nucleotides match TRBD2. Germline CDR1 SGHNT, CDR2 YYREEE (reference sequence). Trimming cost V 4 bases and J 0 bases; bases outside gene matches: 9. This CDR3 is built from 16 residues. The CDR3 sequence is CASSPGGSASSYEQYF. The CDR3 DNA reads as TGTGCCAGCAGCCCGGGGGGGTCGGCGAGCTCCTACGAGCAGTACTTC. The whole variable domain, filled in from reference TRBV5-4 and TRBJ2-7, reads ETGVTQSPTHLIKTRGQQVTLRCSSQSGHNTVSWYQQALGQGPQFIFQYYREEENGRGNFPPRFSGLQFPNYSSELNVNALELDDSALYLCASSPGGSASSYEQYFGPGTRLTVT.

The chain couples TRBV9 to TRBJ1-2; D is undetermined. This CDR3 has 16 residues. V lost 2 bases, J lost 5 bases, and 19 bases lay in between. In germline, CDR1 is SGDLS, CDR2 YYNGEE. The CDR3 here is CASSVLAASTNYGYTF. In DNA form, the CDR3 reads TGTGCCAGCAGCGTCCTGGCGGCTTCGACGAATTATGGCTACACCTTC.

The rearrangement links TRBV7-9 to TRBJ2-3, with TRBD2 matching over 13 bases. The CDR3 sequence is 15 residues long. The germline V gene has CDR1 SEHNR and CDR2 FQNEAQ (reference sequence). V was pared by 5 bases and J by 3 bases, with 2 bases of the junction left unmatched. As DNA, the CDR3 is TGTGCCAGCAGCGCGGGACTAGCGGGAACAGATACGCAGTATTTT. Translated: CASSAGLAGTDTQYF.

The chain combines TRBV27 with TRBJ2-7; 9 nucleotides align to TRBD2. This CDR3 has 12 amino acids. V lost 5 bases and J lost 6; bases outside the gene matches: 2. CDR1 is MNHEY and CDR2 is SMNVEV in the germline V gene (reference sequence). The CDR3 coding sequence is TGTGCCAGCAGTGGGACTAGCCCCGAGCAGTACTTC. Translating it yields CASSGTSPEQYF.

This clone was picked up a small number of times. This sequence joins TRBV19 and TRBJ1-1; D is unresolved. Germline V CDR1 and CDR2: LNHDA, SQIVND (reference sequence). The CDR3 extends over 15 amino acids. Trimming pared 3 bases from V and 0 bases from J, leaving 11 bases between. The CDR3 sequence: CASSIKRLMNTEAFF. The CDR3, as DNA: TGTGCCAGTAGTATCAAAAGACTCATGAACACTGAAGCTTTCTTT. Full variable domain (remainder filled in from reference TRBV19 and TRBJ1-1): DGGITQSPKYLFRKEGQNVTLSCEQNLNHDAMYWYRQDPGQGLRLIYYSQIVNDFQKGDIAEGYSVSREKKESFPLTVTSAQKNPTAFYLCASSIKRLMNTEAFFGQGTRLTVV.

CDR3 amino acids: CASSRQVDSAGGEAQYF. Written as DNA, the CDR3 is TGCGCCAGCAGCCGACAAGTTGACAGCGCCGGAGGGGAGGCCCAGTACTTC. V is TRBV4-1 and J is TRBJ2-5, with D perhaps TRBD2 (6 bases). This CDR3 region has 17 residues. V was trimmed by 4 bases and J by 9 bases, leaving 27 bases between them. CDR1 and CDR2 (germline): MGHRA, YSYEKL.

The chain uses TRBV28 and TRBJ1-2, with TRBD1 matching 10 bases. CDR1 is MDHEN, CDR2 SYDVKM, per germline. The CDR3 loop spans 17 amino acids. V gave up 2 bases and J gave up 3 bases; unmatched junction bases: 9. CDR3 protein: CASSLLGVTGGHYGYTF. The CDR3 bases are TGTGCCAGCAGTTTACTAGGCGTGACAGGGGGCCACTATGGCTACACCTTC.

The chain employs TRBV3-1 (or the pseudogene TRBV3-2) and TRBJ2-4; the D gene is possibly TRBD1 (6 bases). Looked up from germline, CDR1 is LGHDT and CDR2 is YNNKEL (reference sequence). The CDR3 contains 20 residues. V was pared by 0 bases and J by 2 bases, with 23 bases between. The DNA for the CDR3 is TGTGCCAGCAGCCAAGAGGCTCCGGGACAAGGACCTCTCACCAAAAACATTCAGTACTTC. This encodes CASSQEAPGQGPLTKNIQYF.

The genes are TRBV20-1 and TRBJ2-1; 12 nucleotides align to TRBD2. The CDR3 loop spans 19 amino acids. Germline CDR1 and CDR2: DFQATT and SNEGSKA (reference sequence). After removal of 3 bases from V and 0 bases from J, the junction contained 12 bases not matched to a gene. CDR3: CSASANLAGGMSSYNEQFF. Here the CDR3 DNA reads TGCAGTGCTAGTGCGAATCTAGCGGGAGGGATGAGCTCCTACAATGAGCAGTTCTTC.

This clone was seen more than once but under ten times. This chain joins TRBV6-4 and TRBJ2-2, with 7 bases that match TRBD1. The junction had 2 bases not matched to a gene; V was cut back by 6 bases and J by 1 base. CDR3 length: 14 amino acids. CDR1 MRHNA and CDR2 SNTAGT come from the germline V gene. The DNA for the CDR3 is TGTGCCAGCAGCGGGACAGAGAACACCGGGGAGCTGTTTTTT. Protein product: CASSGTENTGELFF.

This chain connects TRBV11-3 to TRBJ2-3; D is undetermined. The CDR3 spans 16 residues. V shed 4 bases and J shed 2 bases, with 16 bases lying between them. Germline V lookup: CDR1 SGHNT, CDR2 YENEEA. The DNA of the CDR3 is TGTGCCAGCAGCTCCCCACCCGGGTCCCACACAGATACGCAGTATTTT. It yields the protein CASSSPPGSHTDTQYF. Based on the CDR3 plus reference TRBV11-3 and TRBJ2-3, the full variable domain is EAGVVQSPRYKIIEKKQPVAFWCNPISGHNTLYWYLQNLGQGPELLIRYENEEAVDDSQLPKDRFSAERLKGVDSTLKIQPAELGDSAVYLCASSSPPGSHTDTQYFGPGTRLTVL.

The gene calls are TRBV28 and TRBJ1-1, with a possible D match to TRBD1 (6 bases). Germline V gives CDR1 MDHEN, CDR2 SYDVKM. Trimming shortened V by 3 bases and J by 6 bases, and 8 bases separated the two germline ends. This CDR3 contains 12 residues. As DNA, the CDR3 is TGTGCCAGCAGTTTGGCAGGGGCTGAAGCTTTCTTT. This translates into CASSLAGAEAFF.

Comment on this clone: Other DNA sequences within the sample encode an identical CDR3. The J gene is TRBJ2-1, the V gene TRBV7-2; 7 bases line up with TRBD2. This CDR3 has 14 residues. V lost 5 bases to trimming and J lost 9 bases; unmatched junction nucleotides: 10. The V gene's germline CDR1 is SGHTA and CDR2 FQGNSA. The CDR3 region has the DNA TGTGCCAGCAGCCGGGGCGGGGGTTGGGGTGAGCAGTTCTTC. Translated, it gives CASSRGGGWGEQFF.

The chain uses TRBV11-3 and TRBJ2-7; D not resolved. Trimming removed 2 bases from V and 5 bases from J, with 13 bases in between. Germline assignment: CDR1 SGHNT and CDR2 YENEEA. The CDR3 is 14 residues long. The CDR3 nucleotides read TGTGCCAGCAGCTTATCGGGTATCCCTCACGAGCAGTACTTC. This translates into CASSLSGIPHEQYF.

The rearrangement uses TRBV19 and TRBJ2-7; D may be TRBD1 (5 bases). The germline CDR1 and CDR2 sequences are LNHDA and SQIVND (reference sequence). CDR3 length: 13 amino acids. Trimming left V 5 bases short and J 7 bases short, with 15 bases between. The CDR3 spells CASSPLGPGEQYF. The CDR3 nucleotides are TGTGCCAGTAGTCCCCTGGGGCCCGGGGAGCAGTACTTC.